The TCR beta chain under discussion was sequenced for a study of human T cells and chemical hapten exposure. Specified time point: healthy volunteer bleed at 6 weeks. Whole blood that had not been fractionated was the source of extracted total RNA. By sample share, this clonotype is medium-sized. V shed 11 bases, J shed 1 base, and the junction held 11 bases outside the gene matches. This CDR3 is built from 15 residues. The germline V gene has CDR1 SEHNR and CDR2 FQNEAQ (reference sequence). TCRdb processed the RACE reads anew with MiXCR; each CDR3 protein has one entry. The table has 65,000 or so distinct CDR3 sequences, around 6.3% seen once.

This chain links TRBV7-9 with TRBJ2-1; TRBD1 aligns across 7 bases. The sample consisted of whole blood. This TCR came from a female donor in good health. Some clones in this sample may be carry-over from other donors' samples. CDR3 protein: CAGRQGPSSYNEQFF. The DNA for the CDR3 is TGTGCCGGACGACAGGGTCCCTCATCCTACAATGAGCAGTTCTTC. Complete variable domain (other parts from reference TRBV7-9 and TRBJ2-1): DTGVSQNPRHKITKRGQNVTFRCDPISEHNRLYWYRQTLGQGPEFLTYFQNEAQLEKSRLLSDRFSAERPKGSFSTLEIQRTEQGDSAMYLCAGRQGPSSYNEQFFGPGTRLTVL.